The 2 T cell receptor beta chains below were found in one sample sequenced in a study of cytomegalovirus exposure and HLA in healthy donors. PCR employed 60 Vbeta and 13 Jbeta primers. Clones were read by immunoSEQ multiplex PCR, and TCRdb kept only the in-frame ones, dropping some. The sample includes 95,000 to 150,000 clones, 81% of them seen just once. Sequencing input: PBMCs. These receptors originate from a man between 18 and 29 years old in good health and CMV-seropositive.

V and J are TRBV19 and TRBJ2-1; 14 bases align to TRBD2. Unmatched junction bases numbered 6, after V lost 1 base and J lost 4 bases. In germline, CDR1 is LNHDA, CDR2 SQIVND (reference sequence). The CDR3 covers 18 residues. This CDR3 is CASSIAGLAGGRYNEQFF. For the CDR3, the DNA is TGTGCCAGTAGTATAGCCGGACTAGCGGGAGGAAGGTACAATGAGCAGTTCTTC.

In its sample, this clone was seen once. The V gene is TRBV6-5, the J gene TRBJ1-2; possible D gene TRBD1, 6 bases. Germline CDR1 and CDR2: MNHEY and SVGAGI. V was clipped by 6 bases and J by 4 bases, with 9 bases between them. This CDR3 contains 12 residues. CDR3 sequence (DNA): TGTGCCAGCAGAACAGGGACCTATGGCTACACCTTC. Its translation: CASRTGTYGYTF.